A single sample gave rise to the 8 T cell receptor beta chains below, sequenced in a study of shared clonotypes between healthy human individuals. CD8 cells classed as naive were CD45RO-negative and positively selected for CCR7, excluding terminally differentiated effector memory CD45RA+ cells. The assay was immunoSEQ multiplex PCR, and TCRdb's table has in-frame clones only and misses some. There are around 580,000 clones in the sample; about 98% occur only once, and 0.25% to 0.35% lies in the top ten. Sequenced sample: naive CD8+ T cells sorted from blood. Receptors were obtained from a man younger than 40 in good health.

This chain connects TRBV27 to TRBJ1-4, with D hard to call. The V gene lost 5 bases and the J gene lost 0 bases, with 19 bases spanning the gap. CDR3 size: 18 residues. The germline V gene has CDR1 MNHEY and CDR2 SMNVEV (reference sequence). As DNA, the CDR3 is TGTGCCAGCAGTCCCACTTTCGCGGAGGCACCAACTAATGAAAAACTGTTTTTT. It specifies CASSPTFAEAPTNEKLFF.

The chain carries TRBV9 and TRBJ2-3; D perhaps matches TRBD1 (5 bases). Germline V gene lookup returns CDR1 SGDLS and CDR2 YYNGEE. The length of the CDR3 is 18 residues. V lost 3 bases and J 1 base, leaving 21 bases between the germline ends. The CDR3 spells CASSDLPGHPGRTDTQYF. The DNA of the CDR3 is TGTGCCAGCAGCGACTTACCTGGACACCCTGGGCGCACAGATACGCAGTATTTT.

V and J are TRBV11-2 and TRBJ2-1; D ambiguous. CDR3 length: 14 residues. From germline, CDR1 is SGHAT and CDR2 FQNNGV. V dropped 3 bases and J dropped 6 bases, with 12 bases sitting between them. The CDR3 sequence: CASSFAWTANEQFF. The CDR3 DNA reads TGTGCCAGCAGCTTCGCTTGGACCGCCAATGAGCAGTTCTTC.

The rearrangement links TRBV15 to TRBJ2-7; D may be TRBD2 (6 bases). V dropped 3 bases and J dropped 5 bases, with 11 bases sitting between them. Germline loops: CDR1 LNHNV, CDR2 YYDKDF (reference sequence). The CDR3 sequence is 13 residues long. CDR3 in amino acids: CATSSSGDHEQYF. The CDR3 nucleotides read TGTGCCACCAGCAGTTCGGGGGACCACGAGCAGTACTTC.

As regards this clone: The junction does not match germline at one end; this may be a read error. The V call is TRBV7-9, the J call TRBJ2-4, with 7 bases identical to TRBD1. This CDR3 contains 12 residues. Germline V gene data show CDR1 as SEHNR and CDR2 as FQNEAQ (reference sequence). The CDR3 nucleotides are TGTGCCAGCAGCTTAATCCCGACAGGGTGGGACTTC. It is translated as CASSLIPTGWDF. Complete variable domain (other parts from reference TRBV7-9 and TRBJ2-4): DTGVSQNPRHKITKRGQNVTFRCDPISEHNRLYWYRQTLGQGPEFLTYFQNEAQLEKSRLLSDRFSAERPKGSFSTLEIQRTEQGDSAMYLCASSLIPTGWDFGAGTRLSVL.

The CDR3: CASNEGGTGSSNGNQPQHF. As DNA, the CDR3 is TGTGCCAGCAACGAGGGGGGGACAGGGAGCTCTAACGGCAATCAGCCCCAGCATTTT. The chain links TRBV2 to TRBJ1-5, with 9 positions matching TRBD1. Trimming cost V 7 bases and J 2 bases; bases outside gene matches: 18. The CDR3 runs 19 residues. Germline V gene sequence: CDR1 SNHLY, CDR2 FYNNEI.

The V and J genes are TRBV7-9 and TRBJ2-7, with TRBD2 as a possible D gene (5 bases). CDR1 SEHNR and CDR2 FQNEAQ come from the germline V gene (reference sequence). The V and J ends lost 5 bases and 5 bases respectively, with 13 bases between them. CDR3 length: 13 residues. CDR3 nucleotide sequence: TGTGCCAGCAGCCACCCCGGACTCGACGAGCAGTACTTC. Residues: CASSHPGLDEQYF. The full variable domain, rest sourced from reference TRBV7-9 and TRBJ2-7, is DTGVSQNPRHKITKRGQNVTFRCDPISEHNRLYWYRQTLGQGPEFLTYFQNEAQLEKSRLLSDRFSAERPKGSFSTLEIQRTEQGDSAMYLCASSHPGLDEQYFGPGTRLTVT.

The chain combines TRBV15 with TRBJ2-7; 8 nucleotides agree with TRBD2. The germline V gene has CDR1 LNHNV and CDR2 YYDKDF (reference sequence). This CDR3 has 13 amino acids. V was clipped by 6 bases and J by 0 bases; unmatched bases: 1. The CDR3, as DNA: TGTGCCACCAGAAGCGGGAGCTCCTACGAGCAGTACTTC. Translated, it gives CATRSGSSYEQYF.